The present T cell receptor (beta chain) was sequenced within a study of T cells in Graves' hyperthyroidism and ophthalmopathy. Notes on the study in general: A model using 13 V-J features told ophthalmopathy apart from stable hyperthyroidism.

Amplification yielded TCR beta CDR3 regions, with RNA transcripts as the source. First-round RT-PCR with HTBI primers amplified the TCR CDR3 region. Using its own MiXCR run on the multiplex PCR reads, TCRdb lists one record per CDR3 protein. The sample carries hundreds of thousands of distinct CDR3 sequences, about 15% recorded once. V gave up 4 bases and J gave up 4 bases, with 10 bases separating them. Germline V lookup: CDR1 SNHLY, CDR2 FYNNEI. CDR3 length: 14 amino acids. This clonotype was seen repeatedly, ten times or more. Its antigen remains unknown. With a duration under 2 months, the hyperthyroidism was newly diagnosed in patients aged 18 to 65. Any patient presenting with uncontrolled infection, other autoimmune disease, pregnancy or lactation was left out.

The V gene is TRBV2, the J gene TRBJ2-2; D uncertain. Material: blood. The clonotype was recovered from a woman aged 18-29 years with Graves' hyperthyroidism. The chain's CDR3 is CASSGTVGTGELFF. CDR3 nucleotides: TGTGCCAGCAGTGGTACGGTGGGCACCGGGGAGCTGTTTTTT.